Here is one T cell receptor beta chain with its context. Its target is not known. TCRdb redid the calling of the RACE reads with MiXCR, one entry per CDR3 protein. The profile shows roughly 200,000 distinct CDR3 sequences, around 23% of them singletons. The entry originates in a study of human T cells and chemical hapten exposure. The study, taken as a whole, reports: DPC sensitization left the count of TCRs above 1 in 1000 unchanged.

Germline trimming cut 4 bases from V and 3 bases from J; bases unmatched to any gene: 6. The germline gives CDR1 SGDLS, CDR2 YYNGEE. This CDR3 contains 15 residues. This sample's time point: patch test 3, about 24 weeks after DPC sensitization. Specified treatment: therapeutic diphenylcyclopropenone sensitization with weekly scalp DPC. The TCR comes from a woman in her thirties or forties with alopecia areata. Some clones in this sample may be carry-over from other donors' samples. The starting material was whole blood, obtained in connection with sensitization to the hapten diphenylcyclopropenone (DPC). This chain uses TRBV9 with TRBJ2-3, with 9 positions matching TRBD1. CDR3 bases: TGTGCCAGCAGCACCCGACAGGGGGAAACAGATACGCAGTATTTT. Translation gives CASSTRQGETDTQYF.